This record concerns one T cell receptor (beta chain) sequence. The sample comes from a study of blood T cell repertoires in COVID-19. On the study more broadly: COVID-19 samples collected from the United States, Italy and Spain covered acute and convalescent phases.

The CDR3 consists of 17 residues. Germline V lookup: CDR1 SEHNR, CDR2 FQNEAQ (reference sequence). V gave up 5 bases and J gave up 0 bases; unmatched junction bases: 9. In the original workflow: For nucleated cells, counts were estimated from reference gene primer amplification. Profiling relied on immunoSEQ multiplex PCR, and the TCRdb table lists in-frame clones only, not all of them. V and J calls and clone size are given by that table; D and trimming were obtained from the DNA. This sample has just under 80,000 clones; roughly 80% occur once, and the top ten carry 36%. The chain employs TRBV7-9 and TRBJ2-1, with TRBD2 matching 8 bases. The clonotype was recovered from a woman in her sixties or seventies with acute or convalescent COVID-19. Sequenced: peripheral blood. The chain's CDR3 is CASSPGGAGSSYNEQFF. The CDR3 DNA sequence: TGTGCCAGCAGCCCGGGGGGGGCGGGGAGCTCCTACAATGAGCAGTTCTTC.